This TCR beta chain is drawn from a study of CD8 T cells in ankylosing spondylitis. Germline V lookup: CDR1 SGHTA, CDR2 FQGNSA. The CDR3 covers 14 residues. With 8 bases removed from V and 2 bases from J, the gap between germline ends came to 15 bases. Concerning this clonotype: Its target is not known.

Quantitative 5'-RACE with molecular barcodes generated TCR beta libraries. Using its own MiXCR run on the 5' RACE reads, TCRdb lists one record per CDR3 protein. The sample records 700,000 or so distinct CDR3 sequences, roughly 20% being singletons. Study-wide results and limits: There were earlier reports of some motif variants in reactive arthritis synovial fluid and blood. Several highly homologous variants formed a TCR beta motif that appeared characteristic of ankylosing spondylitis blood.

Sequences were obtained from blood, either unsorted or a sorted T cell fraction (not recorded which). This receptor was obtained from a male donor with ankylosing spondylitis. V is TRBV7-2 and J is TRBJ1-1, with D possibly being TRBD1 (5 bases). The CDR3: CASVPGTVNTEAFF. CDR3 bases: TGTGCCAGCGTACCCGGGACGGTAAACACTGAAGCTTTCTTT.